The source of this T cell receptor (beta chain) is a study of blood T cell repertoires in COVID-19. Study information: COVID-19 samples, acute and convalescent, were from the United States, Italy and Spain. The cDNA or gDNA used as material had been derived from T cells, B-cell-depleted T cells, or PBMCs.

Germline CDR1 is MDHEN and CDR2 is SYDVKM. V was pared by 2 bases and J by 4 bases, with 8 bases between. The length of the CDR3 is 13 residues. In the authors' workflow: Nucleated cell number was recorded as an estimate derived from reference gene primer amplification. TCRdb keeps only in-frame clones here, not all; method: immunoSEQ multiplex PCR. From that table come the V and J calls and clone size; the DNA was used to work out D and trimming. The sample lists under 200,000 clones, roughly 84% seen once, with around 14% in the top ten. This sequence was found in a man in his late teens or twenties with active or convalescent COVID-19. Input material: peripheral blood. The chain carries TRBV28 and TRBJ1-2, with D possibly being TRBD1 (5 bases). The CDR3 DNA reads TGTGCCAGCAGTTTAAGGGGACTCTATGGCTACACCTTC. Translation gives CASSLRGLYGYTF.